Sequencing of this T cell receptor beta chain was carried out in a study of somatic mutations in cytotoxic T cells in rheumatoid arthritis. Study-level information: Patient blood, 30 ml in EDTA, was obtained immediately after diagnosis and prior to the start of any treatment. Purity of nearly 100% was reached when some V beta antibody-stained T-cell populations were flow-sorted, including V beta1+ cells sequenced for TCRB.

General observations from the study: An age-related increase in CD8+ clonality was seen in rheumatoid arthritis patients but not in healthy controls.

The CDR3 has 15 amino acids. The V gene's germline CDR1 is SGHTA and CDR2 FQGTGA. V dropped 5 bases and J dropped 0 bases, with 11 bases sitting between them. In the case of this clone: Its cognate antigen is unknown.

In the authors' workflow: Large patient CD8+ clones, those above 1%, rarely matched published virus-specific TCRB sequences. TCRdb's copy holds only in-frame clones and misses some; the assay was immunoSEQ multiplex PCR. D and trimming were read from the DNA, whereas the V and J calls and clone size are those reported in that table. The sample lists 7,500 to 10,000 clones; nearly 80% were seen once. This clonotype originated in an adult with rheumatoid arthritis. Input material: CD8+ T cells sorted from blood. The chain uses TRBV7-3 and TRBJ2-1; D unclear. The CDR3 loop is CASSQYPSSYNEQFF. The CDR3 DNA follows: TGTGCCAGCAGCCAATACCCTAGCTCCTACAATGAGCAGTTCTTC.